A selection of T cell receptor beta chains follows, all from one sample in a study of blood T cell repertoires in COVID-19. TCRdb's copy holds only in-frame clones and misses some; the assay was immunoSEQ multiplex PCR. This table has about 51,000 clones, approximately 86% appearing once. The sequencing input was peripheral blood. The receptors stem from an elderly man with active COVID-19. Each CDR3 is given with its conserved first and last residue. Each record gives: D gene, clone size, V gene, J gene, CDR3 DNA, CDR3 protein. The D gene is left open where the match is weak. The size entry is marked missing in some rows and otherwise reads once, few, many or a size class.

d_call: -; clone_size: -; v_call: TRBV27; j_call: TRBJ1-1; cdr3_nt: TGTGCCAGCAGTCCAACAGCACTGCTGCTTGGGAACACTGAAGCTTTCTTT; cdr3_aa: CASSPTALLLGNTEAFF
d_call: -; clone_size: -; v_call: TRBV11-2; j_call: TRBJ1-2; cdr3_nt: TGTGCCAGCAGCTCCCAACAGGGTTACAACTATGGCTACACCTTC; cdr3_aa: CASSSQQGYNYGYTF
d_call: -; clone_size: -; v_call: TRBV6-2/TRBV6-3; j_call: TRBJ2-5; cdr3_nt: TGTGCCAGCAGTTACCCCTTACAGGGTAGGGTCGAGACCCAGTACTTC; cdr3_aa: CASSYPLQGRVETQYF
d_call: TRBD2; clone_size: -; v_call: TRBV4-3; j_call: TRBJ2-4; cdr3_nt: TGCGCCAGCAGCCAGAGGACTAGCATGAACATTCAGTACTTC; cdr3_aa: CASSQRTSMNIQYF
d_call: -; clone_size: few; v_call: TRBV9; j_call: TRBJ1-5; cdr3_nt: TGTGCCAGCAGCGTAGACGAGGTTCAGCCCCAGCATTTT; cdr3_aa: CASSVDEVQPQHF
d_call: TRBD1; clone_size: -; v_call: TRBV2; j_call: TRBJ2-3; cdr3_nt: TGTGCCAGCAAATGGACAGGTAGCACAGATACGCAGTATTTT; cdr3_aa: CASKWTGSTDTQYF
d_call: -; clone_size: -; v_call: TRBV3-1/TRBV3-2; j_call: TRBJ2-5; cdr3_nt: TGTGCCAGCAGCCAAGTGGGCCAGGGGATAATGGGAGAGACCCAGTACTTC; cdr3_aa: CASSQVGQGIMGETQYF
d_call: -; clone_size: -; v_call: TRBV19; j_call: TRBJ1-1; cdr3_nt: TGTGCCAGTAGTATAGATCCAAGGGAAGGGGGCACTGAAGCTTTCTTT; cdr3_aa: CASSIDPREGGTEAFF
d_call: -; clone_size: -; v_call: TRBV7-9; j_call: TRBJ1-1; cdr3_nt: TGTGCCAGCACCAATCGGGGGGGTAGTACTGAAGCTTTCTTT; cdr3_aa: CASTNRGGSTEAFF
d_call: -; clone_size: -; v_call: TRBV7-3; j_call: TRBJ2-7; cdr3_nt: TGTGCCAGCAGCTTACAGGCAGACGGGGTATACGAGCAGTACTTC; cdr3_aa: CASSLQADGVYEQYF
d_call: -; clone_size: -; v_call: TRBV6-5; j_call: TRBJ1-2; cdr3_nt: TGTGCCAGCAGTTACGGGACTCTAGGCTATGGCTACACCTTC; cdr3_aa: CASSYGTLGYGYTF
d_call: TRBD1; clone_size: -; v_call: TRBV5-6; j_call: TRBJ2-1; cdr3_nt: TGTGCCAGCAGGCGGGGACAGGGGGGTGAGCAGTTCTTC; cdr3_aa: CASRRGQGGEQFF
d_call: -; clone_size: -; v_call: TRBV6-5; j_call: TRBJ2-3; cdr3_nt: TGTGCCAGCAGTTTTTCTCCGCGGGCAGATACGCAGTATTTT; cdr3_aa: CASSFSPRADTQYF
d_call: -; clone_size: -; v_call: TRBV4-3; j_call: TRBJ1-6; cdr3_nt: TGCGCCAGCAGCCAAACACCGGGGGGCCGTTCACCCCTCCACTTT; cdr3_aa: CASSQTPGGRSPLHF
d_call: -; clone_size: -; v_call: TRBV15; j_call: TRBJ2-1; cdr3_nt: TGTGCCACCAGCAGAGACAGGGGGACTTACAATGAGCAGTTCTTC; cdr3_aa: CATSRDRGTYNEQFF
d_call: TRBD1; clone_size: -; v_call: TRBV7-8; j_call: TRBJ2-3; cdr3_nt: TGTGCCAGCAGCTTAGACGAGGGGGCGCAGGGCACAGATACGCAGTATTTT; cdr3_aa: CASSLDEGAQGTDTQYF
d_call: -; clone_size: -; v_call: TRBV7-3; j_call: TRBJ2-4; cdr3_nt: TGTGCCAGCAGCTTAAAGGGGCACATTCAGTACTTC; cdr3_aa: CASSLKGHIQYF
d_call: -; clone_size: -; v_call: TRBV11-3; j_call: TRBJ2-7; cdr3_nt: TGTGCCAGCAGCCAGGGGATGATCTACGAGCAGTACTTC; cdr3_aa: CASSQGMIYEQYF
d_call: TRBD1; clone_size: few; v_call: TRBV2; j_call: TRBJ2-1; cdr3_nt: TGTGCCAGCAGTGAAGGTAGGGGGCCCCACAATGAGCAGTTCTTC; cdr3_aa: CASSEGRGPHNEQFF
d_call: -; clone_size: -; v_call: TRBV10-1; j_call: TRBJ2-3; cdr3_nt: TGCGCCAGCAGTGAGAGGCAGGGTGGCACAGATACGCAGTATTTT; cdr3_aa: CASSERQGGTDTQYF
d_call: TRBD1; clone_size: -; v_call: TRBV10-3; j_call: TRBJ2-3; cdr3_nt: TGTGCCATCAGTGAGTGGGGACAGGGTACAGATACGCAGTATTTT; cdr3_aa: CAISEWGQGTDTQYF
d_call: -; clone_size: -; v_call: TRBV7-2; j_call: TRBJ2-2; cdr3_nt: TGTGCCACGATGACAGGCTTGAACACCGGGGAGCTGTTTTTT; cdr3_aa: CATMTGLNTGELFF
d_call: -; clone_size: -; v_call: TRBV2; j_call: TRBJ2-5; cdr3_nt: TGTGCCAGCAGTGAAGCCACAGTGGGGACCCAGTACTTC; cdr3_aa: CASSEATVGTQYF
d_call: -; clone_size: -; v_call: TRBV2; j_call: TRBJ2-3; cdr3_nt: TGTGCCAGCAGTGAAGGAGGGGGAACAGATACGCAGTATTTT; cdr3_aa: CASSEGGGTDTQYF
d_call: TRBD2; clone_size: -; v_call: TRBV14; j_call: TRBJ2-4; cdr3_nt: TGTGCCAGCAGCCCTCCCGGGACTAAAGCCAAAAACATTCAGTACTTC; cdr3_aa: CASSPPGTKAKNIQYF
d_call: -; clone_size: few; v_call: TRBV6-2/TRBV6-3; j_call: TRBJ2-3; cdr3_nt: TGTGCCAGCAGTTACCCCGACCCGATACTAGCAGCCGATACGCAGTATTTT; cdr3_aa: CASSYPDPILAADTQYF
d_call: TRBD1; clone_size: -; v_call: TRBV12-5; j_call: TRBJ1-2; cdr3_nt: TGTGCTAGTGGTTTGGCGCCTGACAGGGGGCGAGGCTACACCTTC; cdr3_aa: CASGLAPDRGRGYTF
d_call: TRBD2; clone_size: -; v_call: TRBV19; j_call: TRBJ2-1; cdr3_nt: TGTGCCTCGCACCAGACTAGCGGGATAGACAATGAGCAGTTCTTC; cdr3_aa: CASHQTSGIDNEQFF
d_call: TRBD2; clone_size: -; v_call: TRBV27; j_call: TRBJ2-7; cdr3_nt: TGTGCCAGCAGAACCCCACTCCTTGCGGGAGGGTTCTACGAGCAGTACTTC; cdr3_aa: CASRTPLLAGGFYEQYF
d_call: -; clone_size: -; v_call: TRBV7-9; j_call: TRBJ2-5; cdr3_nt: TGTGCCAGCAGCTTAATACAGGGGGGGGAGACCCAGTACTTC; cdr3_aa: CASSLIQGGETQYF
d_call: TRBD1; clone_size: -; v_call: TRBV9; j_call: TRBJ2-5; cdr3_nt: TGTGCCAGCAGCTTAGGGACAGGCCAAGAGACCCAGTACTTC; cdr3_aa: CASSLGTGQETQYF
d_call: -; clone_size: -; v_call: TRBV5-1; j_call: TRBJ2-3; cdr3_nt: TGCGCCAGCAGCTTAACAGGGTTGTTAGGGGATACGCAGTATTTT; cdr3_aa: CASSLTGLLGDTQYF
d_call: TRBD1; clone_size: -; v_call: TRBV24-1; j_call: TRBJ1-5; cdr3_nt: TGTGCCACCAGTGAGAGGGACAGCTATCAGCCCCAGCATTTT; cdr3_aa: CATSERDSYQPQHF
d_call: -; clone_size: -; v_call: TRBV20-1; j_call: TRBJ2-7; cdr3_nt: TGCAGTGCTCCTCAGGGAAGCGAGCAGTACTTC; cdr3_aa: CSAPQGSEQYF
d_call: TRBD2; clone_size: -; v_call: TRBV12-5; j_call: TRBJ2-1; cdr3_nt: TGTGCTAGTGGCACCCAACTAGCGGGCCGCTACAATGAGCAGTTCTTC; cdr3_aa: CASGTQLAGRYNEQFF
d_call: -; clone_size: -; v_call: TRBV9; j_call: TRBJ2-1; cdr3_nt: TGTGCCAGCAGCGGCTCAGGAAGCTCCTACAATGAGCAGTTCTTC; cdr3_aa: CASSGSGSSYNEQFF
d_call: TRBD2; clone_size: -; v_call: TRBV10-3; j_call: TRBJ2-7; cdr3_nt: TGTGCCATCAGTGAGGGACTAGCGGACATAAGCTACGAGCAGTACTTC; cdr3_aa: CAISEGLADISYEQYF
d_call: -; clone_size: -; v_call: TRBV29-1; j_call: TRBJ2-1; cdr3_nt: TGCAGCGGTGGGCTGCCGGATGAGCAGTTCTTC; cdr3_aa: CSGGLPDEQFF
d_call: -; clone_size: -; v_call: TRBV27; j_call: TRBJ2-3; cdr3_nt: TGTGCCAGCAGTCCCAAGGTATTTCGGGGCACAGATACGCAGTATTTT; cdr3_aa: CASSPKVFRGTDTQYF
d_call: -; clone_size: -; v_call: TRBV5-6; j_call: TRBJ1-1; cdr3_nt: TGTGCCAGCAGCCTTACAGCTAACACTGAAGCTTTCTTT; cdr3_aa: CASSLTANTEAFF
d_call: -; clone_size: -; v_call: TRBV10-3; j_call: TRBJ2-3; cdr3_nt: TGTGCCTCGCAGGGGAGGGGGGCTTCGGATACGCAGTATTTT; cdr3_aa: CASQGRGASDTQYF
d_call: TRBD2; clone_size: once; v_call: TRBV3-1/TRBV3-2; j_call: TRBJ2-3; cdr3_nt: TGTGCCAGCAGCCGGACTAGCGGCACAGATACGCAGTATTTT; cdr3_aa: CASSRTSGTDTQYF
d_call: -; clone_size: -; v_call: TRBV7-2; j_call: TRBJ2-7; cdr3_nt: TGTGCCAGCAGCTTTCTCTCAGGGGCCCTCTCCTACGAGCAGTACTTC; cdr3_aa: CASSFLSGALSYEQYF
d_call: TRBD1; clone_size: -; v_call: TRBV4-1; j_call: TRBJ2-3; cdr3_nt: TGCGCCAGCAGCCAACTAGACAGGGAACCAGATACGCAGTATTTT; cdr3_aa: CASSQLDREPDTQYF
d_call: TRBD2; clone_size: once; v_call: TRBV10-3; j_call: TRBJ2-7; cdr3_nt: TGTGCCATCAGTGACGGGACTAGCGGGATCTACGAGCAGTACTTC; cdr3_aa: CAISDGTSGIYEQYF
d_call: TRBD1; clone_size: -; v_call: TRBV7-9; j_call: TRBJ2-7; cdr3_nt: TGTGCCAGCCAAGACCCCAGACAGGGGGACTTCTACGAGCAGTACTTC; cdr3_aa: CASQDPRQGDFYEQYF
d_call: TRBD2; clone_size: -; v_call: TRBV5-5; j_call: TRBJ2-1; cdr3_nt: TGTGCCAGCAGCTCATCTCCCGGGGAGGGCCTAGAGCAGTTCTTC; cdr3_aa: CASSSSPGEGLEQFF
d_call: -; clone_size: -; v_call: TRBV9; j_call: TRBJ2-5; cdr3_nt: TGTGCCAGCAGCGTCGGCTCCGGCAGGGGACAAGAGACCCAGTACTTC; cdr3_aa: CASSVGSGRGQETQYF
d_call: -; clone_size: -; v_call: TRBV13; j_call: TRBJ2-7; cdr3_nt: TGTGCCAGCAGCTTAGGCGGAGATTCCTACGAGCAGTACTTC; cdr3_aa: CASSLGGDSYEQYF
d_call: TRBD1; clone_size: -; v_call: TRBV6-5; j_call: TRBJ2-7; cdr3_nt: TGTGCCAGCAGCTCCGGGACAGTCAGATCCTACGAGCAGTACTTC; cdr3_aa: CASSSGTVRSYEQYF
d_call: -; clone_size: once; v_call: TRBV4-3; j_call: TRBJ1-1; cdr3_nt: TGCGCCAGCAGCCAAGCGCCAGCCACGGGGGGAGGGAACACTGAAGCTTTCTTT; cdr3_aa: CASSQAPATGGGNTEAFF
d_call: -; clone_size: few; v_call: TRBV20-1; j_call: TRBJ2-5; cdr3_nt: TGCAGTGCTAGTTGGCTGGAGACCCAGTACTTC; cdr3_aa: CSASWLETQYF
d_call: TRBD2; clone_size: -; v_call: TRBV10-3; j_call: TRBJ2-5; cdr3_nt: TGTGCCATCAGACGGGGACTAGCGGGAGAGACCCAGTACTTC; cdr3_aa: CAIRRGLAGETQYF
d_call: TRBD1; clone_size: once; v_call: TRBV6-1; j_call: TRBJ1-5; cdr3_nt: TGTGCCAGCAGTGCCCTAGACAGGGGTTGGGATCAGCCCCAGCATTTT; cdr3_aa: CASSALDRGWDQPQHF
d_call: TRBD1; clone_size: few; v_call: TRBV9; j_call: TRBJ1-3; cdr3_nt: TGTGCCAGCAGCGTACCAGGGGGAGGAAACACCATATATTTT; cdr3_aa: CASSVPGGGNTIYF